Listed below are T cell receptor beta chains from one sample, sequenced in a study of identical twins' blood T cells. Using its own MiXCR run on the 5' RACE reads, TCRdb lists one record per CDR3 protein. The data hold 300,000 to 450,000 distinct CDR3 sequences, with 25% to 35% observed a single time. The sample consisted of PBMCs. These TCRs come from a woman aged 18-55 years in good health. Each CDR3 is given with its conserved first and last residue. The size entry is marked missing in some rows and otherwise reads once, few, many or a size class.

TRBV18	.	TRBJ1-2	CASSPPDRGNYGYTF
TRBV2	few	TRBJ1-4	CASSREGQKSEKLFF
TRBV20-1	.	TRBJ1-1	CSASALGGLDTEAFF
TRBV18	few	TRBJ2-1	CASSRSGTSVNNEQFF
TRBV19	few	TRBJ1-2	CASSYQGFGYTF
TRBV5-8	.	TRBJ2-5	CASSMGWGSSKETQYF
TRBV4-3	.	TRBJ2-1	CASSQDLAGGHNEQFF
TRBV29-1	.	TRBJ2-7	CSVRGLASLPYEQYF
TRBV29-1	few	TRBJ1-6	CSVVTGQSNSPLHF
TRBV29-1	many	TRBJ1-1	CSDRGRRTEAFF
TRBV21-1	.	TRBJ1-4	CARSKDEQFNEKLFF
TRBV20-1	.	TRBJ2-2	CSARDIAGGPRELFF
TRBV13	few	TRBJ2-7	CASSFGRGKYYEQYF
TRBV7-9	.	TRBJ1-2	CSSSLQGMWAYGYTF
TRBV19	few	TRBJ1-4	CASSRTANEKLFF
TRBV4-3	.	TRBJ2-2	CASSRLTADTGELFF
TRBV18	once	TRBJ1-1	CASSPVAFF
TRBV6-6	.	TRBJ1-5	CASSTTFKSNQPQHF
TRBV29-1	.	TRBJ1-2	CSVEGQGAYGYTF
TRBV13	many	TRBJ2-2	CASSLTGTGELFF
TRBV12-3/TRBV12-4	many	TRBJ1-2	CASSFSGNGYTF
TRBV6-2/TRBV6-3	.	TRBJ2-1	CASTPYSGRVYNEQFF